The 4 T cell receptor beta chains below come from one sample, sequenced in a study of memory CD4+ T cells and cytomegalovirus serostatus. Using immunoSEQ multiplex PCR, the repertoire was profiled, and TCRdb retains in-frame clones only, with some absent. The top ten clones hold 0.65% to 0.85% of a sample with some 48,000 clones, around 78% of them seen once. The sort gate was single viable CD3+CD4+CD8-CD45RO+ cells for memory CD4+ T cells. Sequences were obtained from memory CD4+ T cells from blood. The source is an adult in good health and CMV-seronegative.

As for this clone: Other DNA sequences in the sample encode the same CDR3. The V and J genes are TRBV7-9 and TRBJ1-1, with D hard to call. This CDR3 has 13 residues. V was pared by 6 bases and J by 0 bases, with 8 bases between. CDR1 is SEHNR, CDR2 FQNEAQ, per germline (reference sequence). CDR3 amino acids: CASRGQLNTEAFF. The CDR3 region has the DNA TGTGCCAGCAGGGGTCAGTTGAACACTGAAGCTTTCTTT.

The V gene is TRBV6-4, the J gene TRBJ2-7, with 8 bases fitting TRBD2. Germline values: CDR1 MRHNA, CDR2 SNTAGT. CDR3 length equals 16 residues. V lost 1 base, J lost 3 bases, and 8 bases stayed unmatched. CDR3 residues: CASSDLGLAPIYEQYF. CDR3 in DNA: TGTGCCAGCAGTGACTTAGGACTAGCCCCAATCTACGAGCAGTACTTC.

The V gene is TRBV2, the J gene TRBJ2-7, with D tentatively TRBD2 (6 bases). The CDR3 runs 13 residues. V lost 1 base and J 2 bases, leaving 6 bases between the germline ends. From germline, CDR1 is SNHLY and CDR2 FYNNEI. The CDR3 sequence is CASSEERAYEQYF. The CDR3 coding sequence is TGTGCCAGCAGTGAAGAGCGGGCCTACGAGCAGTACTTC.

The chain carries TRBV5-4 and TRBJ2-1; perhaps TRBD2 as D (6 bases). V was cut by 5 bases and J by 4 bases, with 13 bases left in between. Looked up from germline, CDR1 is SGHNT and CDR2 is YYREEE (reference sequence). The CDR3 is made up of 14 amino acids. The CDR3 DNA reads TGTGCCAGCAGTAGTGCGACTAGTTACAATGAGCAGTTCTTC. Translated: CASSSATSYNEQFF.